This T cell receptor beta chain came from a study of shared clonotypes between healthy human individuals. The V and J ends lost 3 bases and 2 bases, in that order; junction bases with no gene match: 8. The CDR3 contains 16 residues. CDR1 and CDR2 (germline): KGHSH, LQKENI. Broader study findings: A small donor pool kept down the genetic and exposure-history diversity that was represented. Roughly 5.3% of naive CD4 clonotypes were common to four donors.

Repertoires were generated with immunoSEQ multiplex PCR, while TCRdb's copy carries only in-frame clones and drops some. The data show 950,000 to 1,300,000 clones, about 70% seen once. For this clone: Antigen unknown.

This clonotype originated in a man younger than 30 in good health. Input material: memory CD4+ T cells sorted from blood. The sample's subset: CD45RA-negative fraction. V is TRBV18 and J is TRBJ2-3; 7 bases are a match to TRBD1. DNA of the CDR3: TGTGCCAGCTCACCCGGGACAGCGCGTTCCACAGATACGCAGTATTTT. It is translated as CASSPGTARSTDTQYF.